This T cell receptor beta chain derives from a study of T cell repertoires in cytomegalovirus infection. Across the study: Newly reported HLA-C-restricted and thoroughly characterized HLA-B-restricted CMV epitopes were employed. Indications of both CMV infection and matching HLA type were provided by public TCR beta signatures. Study-level results: HLA-C-restricted CMV clonotypes gave the most frequent clonotype in two of eight donors.

This CDR3 region has 14 residues. Deletions cut 2 bases from V and 6 bases from J, with 14 bases between. In TCRdb, the reads were re-called with MiXCR into one record per CDR3 protein. The table lists fewer than 650,000 distinct CDR3 sequences, almost 40% of them singletons. With respect to this clonotype: Its antigen is as yet unknown.

The J gene is TRBJ2-7, the V gene TRBV12-3 or TRBV12-4; D possibly corresponds to TRBD1 (5 bases). The TCR comes from a human donor in good health (CMV status not recorded). Some clones in this sample may be carry-over from other donors' samples. The starting material was cultured PBMCs, obtained from culture after CMV antigen stimulation. In nucleotides, the CDR3 is TGTGCCAGCAGTTTACGGGCAGGGATCGTCGAGCAGTACTTC. As protein: CASSLRAGIVEQYF.